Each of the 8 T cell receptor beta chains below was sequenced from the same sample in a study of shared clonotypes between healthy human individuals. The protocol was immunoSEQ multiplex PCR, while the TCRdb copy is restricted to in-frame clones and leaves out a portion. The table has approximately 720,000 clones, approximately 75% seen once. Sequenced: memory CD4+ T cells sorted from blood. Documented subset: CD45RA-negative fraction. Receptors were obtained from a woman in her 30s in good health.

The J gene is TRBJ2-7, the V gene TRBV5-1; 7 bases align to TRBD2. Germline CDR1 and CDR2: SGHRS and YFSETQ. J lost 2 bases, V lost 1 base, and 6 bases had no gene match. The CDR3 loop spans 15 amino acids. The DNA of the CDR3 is TGCGCCAGCAGCTTGAGTGGACTAGGGGCCTACGAGCAGTACTTC. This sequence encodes CASSLSGLGAYEQYF.

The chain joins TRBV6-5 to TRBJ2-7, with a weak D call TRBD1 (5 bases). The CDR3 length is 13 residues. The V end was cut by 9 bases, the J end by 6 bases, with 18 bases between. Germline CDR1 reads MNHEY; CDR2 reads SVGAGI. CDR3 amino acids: CARSDQGMCEQYF. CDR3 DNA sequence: TGTGCCAGATCAGACCAGGGTATGTGCGAGCAGTACTTC.

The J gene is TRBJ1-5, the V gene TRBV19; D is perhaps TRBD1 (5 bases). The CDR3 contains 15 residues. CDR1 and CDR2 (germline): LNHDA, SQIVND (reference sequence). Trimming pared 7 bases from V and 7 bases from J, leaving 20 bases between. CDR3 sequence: CASKLQASGSQPQHF. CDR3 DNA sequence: TGTGCCAGTAAACTACAGGCGTCGGGGAGCCAGCCCCAGCATTTT.

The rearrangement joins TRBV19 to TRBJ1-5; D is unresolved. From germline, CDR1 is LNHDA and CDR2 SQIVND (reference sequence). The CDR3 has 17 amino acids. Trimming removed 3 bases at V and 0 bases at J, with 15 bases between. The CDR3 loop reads CASSMRASRYSNQPQHF. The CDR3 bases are TGTGCCAGTAGTATGAGGGCCTCCCGGTATAGCAATCAGCCCCAGCATTTT.

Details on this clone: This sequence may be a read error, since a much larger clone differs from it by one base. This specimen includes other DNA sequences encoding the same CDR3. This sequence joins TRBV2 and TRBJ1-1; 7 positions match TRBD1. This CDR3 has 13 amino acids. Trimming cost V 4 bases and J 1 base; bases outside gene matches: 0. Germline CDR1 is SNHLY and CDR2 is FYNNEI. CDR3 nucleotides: TGTGCCAGCAGTGGACAGGGGAACACTGAAGCTTTCTTT. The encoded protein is CASSGQGNTEAFF.

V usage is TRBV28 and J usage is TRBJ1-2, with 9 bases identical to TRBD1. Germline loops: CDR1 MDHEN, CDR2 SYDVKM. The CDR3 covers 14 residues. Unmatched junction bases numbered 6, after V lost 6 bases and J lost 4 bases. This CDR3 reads CASSRPTGGYGYTF. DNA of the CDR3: TGTGCCAGCAGCCGACCGACAGGGGGCTATGGCTACACCTTC.

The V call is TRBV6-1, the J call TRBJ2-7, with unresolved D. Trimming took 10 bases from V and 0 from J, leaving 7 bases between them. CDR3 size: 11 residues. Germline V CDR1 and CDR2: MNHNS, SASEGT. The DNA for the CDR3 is TGTGCCACAGACATCTCCTACGAGCAGTACTTC. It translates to CATDISYEQYF.

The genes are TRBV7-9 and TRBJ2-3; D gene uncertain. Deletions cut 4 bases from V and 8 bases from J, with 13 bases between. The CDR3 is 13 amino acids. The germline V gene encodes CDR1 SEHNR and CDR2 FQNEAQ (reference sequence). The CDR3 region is CASSSETAATQYF. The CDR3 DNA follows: TGTGCCAGCAGCTCTGAGACGGCGGCTACGCAGTATTTT. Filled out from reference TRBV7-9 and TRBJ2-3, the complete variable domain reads DTGVSQNPRHKITKRGQNVTFRCDPISEHNRLYWYRQTLGQGPEFLTYFQNEAQLEKSRLLSDRFSAERPKGSFSTLEIQRTEQGDSAMYLCASSSETAATQYFGPGTRLTVL.